Each of the 27 T cell receptor beta chains below was sequenced from the same sample in a study of cytomegalovirus exposure and HLA in healthy donors. This PCR relied on a set of 60 Vbeta primers and 13 Jbeta primers. Assay used: immunoSEQ multiplex PCR; TCRdb lists only in-frame clones, some missing. The sample holds about 110,000 clones, 79% seen once. Sequencing used PBMCs. Every receptor here comes from a woman between 18 and 30 years old in good health and CMV-seropositive.

The V gene is TRBV7-8, the J gene TRBJ1-5; 10 bases are a match to TRBD1. CDR1 SGHVS and CDR2 FQNEAQ come from the germline V gene. This CDR3 has 14 residues. V gave up 5 bases and J gave up 6 bases; unmatched junction bases: 4. The CDR3 DNA reads TGTGCCAGCAGCCTGGGACAGGGGCCTCAGCCCCAGCATTTT. This sequence encodes CASSLGQGPQPQHF.

V is TRBV5-6 and J is TRBJ2-5; D is ambiguous. The closer fit of TRBJ2-7 to the DNA end suggests the J call may be wrong. This CDR3 region has 11 residues. The germline V gene has CDR1 SGHDT and CDR2 YYEEEE. The CDR3 reads CASSVAYEQYF. CDR3 in DNA: TGTGCCAGCAGCGTGGCATACGAGCAGTACTTC.

Only a few counts were recorded for this clone. The chain links TRBV5-6 to TRBJ1-2; D unresolved. Germline CDR1 SGHDT, CDR2 YYEEEE. The germline V and J ends were trimmed by 1 base and 2 bases, with 9 bases remaining between them. The CDR3 is 14 residues long. This CDR3 is CASSLRRQNYGYTF. CDR3 nucleotide sequence: TGTGCCAGCAGCTTGAGGCGGCAGAACTATGGCTACACCTTC.

The genes are TRBV28 and TRBJ1-1; 8 bases align to TRBD1. Germline-derived CDR1 and CDR2 are MDHEN and SYDVKM. V lost 6 bases to trimming and J lost 4 bases; unmatched junction nucleotides: 7. CDR3 length: 14 amino acids. CDR3 sequence (DNA): TGTGCCAGCAGCAGGGACAGGTCTAGCACTGAAGCTTTCTTT. The encoded protein is CASSRDRSSTEAFF.

The chain joins TRBV28 to TRBJ2-7, with TRBD1 matching 7 bases. Trimming took 6 bases from V and 5 from J; bases not matched to a gene: 13. CDR3 length: 15 residues. CDR1 is MDHEN, CDR2 SYDVKM, per germline. The CDR3 spells CASSSSYRGAHEQYF. CDR3 bases: TGTGCCAGCAGCTCTAGTTACAGGGGAGCCCACGAGCAGTACTTC.

The chain employs TRBV28 and TRBJ1-2, with D perhaps TRBD1 (6 bases). V lost 6 bases to trimming and J lost 2 bases, with 13 bases between them. Germline V gene lookup returns CDR1 MDHEN and CDR2 SYDVKM. This CDR3 region has 14 residues. The CDR3 DNA reads as TGTGCCAGCAGCTTCTTTGGACAGAACTATGGCTACACCTTC. Its translation is CASSFFGQNYGYTF.

The chain joins TRBV30 to TRBJ2-7; a possible D gene is TRBD2 (5 bases). The CDR3 contains 13 residues. Trimming took 0 bases from V and 4 from J, leaving 10 bases between them. Germline V gene lookup returns CDR1 GTSNPN and CDR2 SVGIG (reference sequence). DNA of the CDR3: TGTGCCTGGAGTGTAATGAGGGCTTACGAGCAGTACTTC. This translates into CAWSVMRAYEQYF.

V and J are TRBV9 and TRBJ1-2; 8 bases line up with TRBD1. Germline CDR1 is SGDLS and CDR2 is YYNGEE. The V gene end was trimmed by 1 base and the J gene end by 7 bases; junction bases not matched to a gene: 15. This CDR3 comprises 17 residues. CDR3 protein: CASSVQGAGTYSPGYTF. Here the CDR3 DNA reads TGTGCCAGCAGCGTACAGGGGGCGGGTACCTATTCCCCTGGCTACACCTTC.

CDR3 in amino acids: CASSMGLIEGQPQHF. CDR3 coding DNA: TGTGCCAGTAGTATGGGACTCATCGAGGGTCAGCCCCAGCATTTT. The chain employs TRBV19 and TRBJ1-5, with D possibly being TRBD1 (5 bases). CDR3 length equals 15 residues. V shed 3 bases and J shed 6 bases, with 15 bases lying between them. Germline CDR1 reads LNHDA; CDR2 reads SQIVND (reference sequence).

V usage is TRBV5-1 and J usage is TRBJ2-2; D is ambiguous. CDR1 is SGHRS and CDR2 is YFSETQ in the germline V gene. The CDR3 has 16 residues. V was cut by 0 bases and J by 3 bases, with 12 bases left in between. In DNA form, the CDR3 reads TGCGCCAGCAGCTTGGTTGTCGAGCGACACACCGGGGAGCTGTTTTTT. It is translated as CASSLVVERHTGELFF.

CDR3 in amino acids: CASSPKLADTQYF. Written as DNA, the CDR3 is TGTGCCAGCAGCCCGAAGCTAGCAGATACGCAGTATTTT. This chain uses TRBV7-3 with TRBJ2-3; D remains unclear. V was cut by 5 bases and J by 4 bases, with 10 bases left in between. From germline, CDR1 is SGHTA and CDR2 FQGTGA. This CDR3 contains 13 residues.

This chain uses TRBV23-1 with TRBJ2-6; D is ambiguous. TRBV23-1 is an open reading frame whose function is uncertain. Trimming removed 9 bases from V and 4 bases from J, with 10 bases in between. The CDR3 has 13 amino acids. CDR3 region: CARRHVGANVLTF. CDR3 in DNA: TGCGCCAGGCGCCACGTGGGGGCCAACGTCCTGACTTTC.

The chain combines TRBV7-9 with TRBJ2-3, with 11 bases lining up with TRBD2. Germline trimming cut 5 bases from V and 5 bases from J; bases unmatched to any gene: 6. This CDR3 has 15 amino acids. The germline gives CDR1 SEHNR, CDR2 FQNEAQ (reference sequence). CDR3 sequence: CASSPTSGDQDTQYF. The CDR3 region has the DNA TGTGCCAGCAGCCCGACTAGCGGGGACCAAGATACGCAGTATTTT. Filled out from reference TRBV7-9 and TRBJ2-3, the complete variable domain reads DTGVSQNPRHKITKRGQNVTFRCDPISEHNRLYWYRQTLGQGPEFLTYFQNEAQLEKSRLLSDRFSAERPKGSFSTLEIQRTEQGDSAMYLCASSPTSGDQDTQYFGPGTRLTVL.

This rearrangement joins TRBV9 to TRBJ2-6; possible D gene TRBD1, 5 bases. Per the germline V gene, CDR1 is SGDLS and CDR2 is YYNGEE. The CDR3 is 15 amino acids. Trimming took 4 bases from V and 3 from J, leaving 11 bases between them. The CDR3: CASSLQGYGANVLTF. In DNA, the CDR3 is TGTGCCAGCAGCCTGCAGGGTTATGGGGCCAACGTCCTGACTTTC.

This chain links TRBV6-5 with TRBJ2-4, with 9 bases matching TRBD1. This CDR3 is built from 14 residues. Per germline, CDR1 MNHEY and CDR2 SVGAGI. V shed 6 bases and J 7 bases; nucleotides not matched to a gene: 7. CDR3 region: CASSLTGGWNIQYF. In nucleotides, the CDR3 is TGTGCCAGCAGCCTTACAGGGGGCTGGAACATTCAGTACTTC.

The chain recombines TRBV27 with TRBJ2-7, with 7 bases identical to TRBD2. V lost 5 bases, J lost 0 bases, and 10 bases stayed unmatched. This CDR3 contains 16 residues. Per germline, CDR1 MNHEY and CDR2 SMNVEV (reference sequence). The chain's CDR3 is CASSLDLAASSYEQYF. The DNA for the CDR3 is TGTGCCAGCAGTCTCGACCTAGCGGCCAGCTCCTACGAGCAGTACTTC.

V gene TRBV4-2 combines with J gene TRBJ2-3, with 7 bases aligning to TRBD1. Germline assignment: CDR1 LGHNA and CDR2 YNFKEQ. V was clipped by 2 bases and J by 2 bases; unmatched bases: 7. CDR3 size: 16 residues. The CDR3 protein is CASSQNLGQNTDTQYF. The CDR3 DNA follows: TGTGCCAGCAGCCAAAACCTGGGACAGAACACAGATACGCAGTATTTT.

This chain links TRBV5-1 with TRBJ2-1, with TRBD2 identical over 12 bases. With 4 bases clipped from V and 8 bases from J, the junction kept 7 bases outside the gene matches. The CDR3 covers 15 residues. CDR1 is SGHRS, CDR2 YFSETQ, per germline. CDR3 amino acids: CASSVTSGRQDEQFF. The CDR3 coding sequence is TGCGCCAGCAGCGTCACTAGCGGGAGGCAGGATGAGCAGTTCTTC.

The rearrangement uses TRBV28 and TRBJ1-5; maybe TRBD1 (5 bases). The CDR3 is made up of 15 amino acids. In germline, CDR1 is MDHEN, CDR2 SYDVKM. V was clipped by 2 bases and J by 4 bases, with 12 bases between them. CDR3 coding DNA: TGTGCCAGCAGTTTAAGGAACAGGTTTAATCAGCCCCAGCATTTT. It is translated as CASSLRNRFNQPQHF.

This clone appeared once. This rearrangement joins TRBV2 to TRBJ1-5, with 7 bases identical to TRBD1. V lost 6 bases, J lost 3 bases, and 2 bases stayed unmatched. Germline V gene data show CDR1 as SNHLY and CDR2 as FYNNEI. This CDR3 has 13 amino acids. The CDR3 DNA reads as TGTGCCAGCAGGGGACAGACCAATCAGCCCCAGCATTTT. This gives the protein CASRGQTNQPQHF.

This clone is a singleton in its sample. The V call is TRBV14, the J call TRBJ2-7; 9 positions match TRBD1. Per the germline V gene, CDR1 is SGHDN and CDR2 is FVKESK. The V and J ends lost 0 bases and 4 bases, in that order; junction bases with no gene match: 16. The CDR3 spans 19 residues. The CDR3 bases are TGTGCCAGCAGCCAAGACTGGGTGAACCGGACAGGGGAAGGTTACGAGCAGTACTTC. Its protein product is CASSQDWVNRTGEGYEQYF.

This clone was detected only once. This rearrangement joins TRBV5-1 to TRBJ2-5; 12 positions agree with TRBD2. V lost 1 base to trimming and J lost 3 bases; unmatched junction nucleotides: 4. CDR3 length: 16 amino acids. Per germline, CDR1 SGHRS and CDR2 YFSETQ. The CDR3 region has the DNA TGCGCCAGCAGCTTGTTCCTAGCGGGAGGGAAAGAGACCCAGTACTTC. It encodes CASSLFLAGGKETQYF. Complete variable domain (other parts from reference TRBV5-1 and TRBJ2-5): KAGVTQTPRYLIKTRGQQVTLSCSPISGHRSVSWYQQTPGQGLQFLFEYFSETQRNKGNFPGRFSGRQFSNSRSEMNVSTLELGDSALYLCASSLFLAGGKETQYFGPGTRLLVL.

The V gene is TRBV7-9, the J gene TRBJ2-5, with 9 bases identical to TRBD1. The CDR3 consists of 14 residues. The V gene end was trimmed by 3 bases and the J gene end by 5 bases; junction bases not matched to a gene: 4. Germline V lookup: CDR1 SEHNR, CDR2 FQNEAQ (reference sequence). The CDR3: CASSFRTGDETQYF. Here the CDR3 DNA reads TGTGCCAGCAGCTTTCGGACAGGGGACGAGACCCAGTACTTC.

V usage is TRBV28 and J usage is TRBJ1-2; D is unresolved. Germline V CDR1 and CDR2: MDHEN, SYDVKM. Trimming left V 5 bases short and J 2 bases short, with 18 bases between. The CDR3 runs 16 residues. The CDR3 sequence is CASSGPRERGNYGYTF. The CDR3 DNA reads TGTGCCAGCAGTGGCCCCCGGGAAAGAGGGAACTATGGCTACACCTTC.

This chain uses TRBV4-1 with TRBJ2-7; possibly TRBD2 for D (5 bases). The CDR3 totals 17 residues. Germline V gene data show CDR1 as MGHRA and CDR2 as YSYEKL. V dropped 0 bases and J dropped 4 bases, with 19 bases sitting between them. CDR3 in DNA: TGCGCCAGCAGCCAAGATCGGAAGCGGCCCTTAGGTTACGAGCAGTACTTC. Residues: CASSQDRKRPLGYEQYF.

This clone was observed a handful of times. A read error may produce the germline difference seen at one junction end. This rearrangement joins TRBV7-7 to TRBJ2-2, with 8 bases that match TRBD2. CDR3 size: 16 residues. Germline lookup yields CDR1 SSHAT and CDR2 FNYEAQ (reference sequence). The CDR3 DNA is TGTGCTAGCAGCTTAGAGACTAGCGTTAGAACCGGGGAGCTGTTTTTT. Amino acids: CASSLETSVRTGELFF.

The V gene is TRBV6-4, the J gene TRBJ2-7, with a weak D call TRBD1 (6 bases). Germline loops: CDR1 MRHNA, CDR2 SNTAGT. This CDR3 contains 11 residues. V gave up 11 bases and J gave up 3 bases, with 11 bases separating them. In DNA, the CDR3 is TGTGCCGGTAACAGGGTCTACGAGCAGTACTTC. Protein: CAGNRVYEQYF.